The 25 T cell receptor beta chains given below trace back to one sample, sequenced in a study of neurological immune-mediated disorders. TCRdb reprocessed the 5' RACE reads via MiXCR and lists one record per CDR3 protein. The profile shows 35,000 to 40,000 distinct CDR3 sequences, 2.5% of them singletons. Sequenced sample: PBMCs. Receptors were obtained from a man in his forties or fifties with multiple sclerosis.

This clonotype was seen many times. The chain employs TRBV12-3 or TRBV12-4 and TRBJ2-4; 9 positions agree with TRBD1. Trimming removed 3 bases from V and 10 bases from J; junction bases left unmatched: 7. The CDR3 is made up of 14 amino acids. The CDR3 coding sequence is TGTGCCAGCAGTTTGCGAATGACAGGGGGGATTCAGTACTTC. Translation gives CASSLRMTGGIQYF.

Many counts were recorded for this clonotype. J is TRBJ2-7 and V is TRBV6-5; D is unclear. There are 15 residues in the CDR3. Per the germline V gene, CDR1 is MNHEY and CDR2 is SVGAGI. V was pared by 5 bases and J by 4 bases, with 18 bases between. The CDR3 DNA reads as TGTGCCAGCAGTGTCTCCCGGGCAGACACATACGAGCAGTACTTC. Its translation: CASSVSRADTYEQYF.

This clonotype was picked up many times. The chain joins TRBV10-3 to TRBJ2-1; 12 bases fit TRBD1. CDR1 ENHRY and CDR2 SYGVKD come from the germline V gene. The CDR3 is 15 amino acids. The J segment lost 8 bases and the V segment lost 3 bases, leaving 5 bases of the junction unmatched. CDR3 sequence: CAISDLGQGAYEQFF. The CDR3 DNA reads as TGTGCCATCAGTGATCTGGGACAGGGGGCTTATGAGCAGTTCTTC.

The table lists this clonotype with many counts. This sequence joins TRBV6-5 and TRBJ2-5; 11 bases fit TRBD2. The CDR3 contains 15 residues. CDR1 is MNHEY and CDR2 is SVGAGI in the germline V gene. Losses at the gene ends were 6 bases for V and 2 bases for J; bases not matched to a gene: 5. The chain's CDR3 is CASSRTSGSQETQYF. The CDR3 DNA follows: TGTGCCAGCAGCCGGACTAGCGGGTCTCAAGAGACCCAGTACTTC.

In its sample, this clonotype was seen many times. The chain carries TRBV7-9 and TRBJ2-1, with D hard to call. Per germline, CDR1 SEHNR and CDR2 FQNEAQ (reference sequence). V was shortened by 2 bases and J by 3 bases, with 14 bases between the two germline ends. The CDR3 runs 16 residues. In DNA form, the CDR3 reads TGTGCCAGCAGCTTACCTCACCTATCGAGCTACAATGAGCAGTTCTTC. The encoded protein is CASSLPHLSSYNEQFF.

This clonotype was seen at least ten times. The chain links TRBV5-1 to TRBJ2-7; D perhaps matches TRBD1 (7 bases). The CDR3 loop spans 15 amino acids. Germline V gives CDR1 SGHRS, CDR2 YFSETQ. Trimming took 0 bases from V and 3 from J, leaving 13 bases between them. CDR3 coding DNA: TGCGCCAGCAGCTTGGCCGGCGGGACAGACTACGAGCAGTACTTC. Its protein product is CASSLAGGTDYEQYF. The full variable domain, rest sourced from reference TRBV5-1 and TRBJ2-7, is KAGVTQTPRYLIKTRGQQVTLSCSPISGHRSVSWYQQTPGQGLQFLFEYFSETQRNKGNFPGRFSGRQFSNSRSEMNVSTLELGDSALYLCASSLAGGTDYEQYFGPGTRLTVT.

This clonotype was seen ten or more times. The rearrangement joins TRBV3-1 to TRBJ1-1; the D is unclear. Germline V lookup: CDR1 LGHDT, CDR2 YNNKEL (reference sequence). The CDR3 spans 15 residues. Trimming pared 2 bases from V and 1 base from J, leaving 11 bases between. The CDR3 DNA reads as TGTGCCAGCAGCCAATCAGCCCAAGGGAACACTGAAGCTTTCTTT. Its protein product is CASSQSAQGNTEAFF.

This clonotype has a handful of counts. The rearrangement links TRBV20-1 to TRBJ2-3; TRBD2 agrees at 9 bases. The CDR3 runs 16 residues. Trimming at V came to 0 bases and at J to 4 bases, leaving 8 bases not matched to a gene. Looked up from germline, CDR1 is DFQATT and CDR2 is SNEGSKA (reference sequence). This CDR3 reads CSARDLGGGAPDTQYF. The CDR3 region has the DNA TGCAGTGCTAGAGATTTGGGCGGGGGGGCCCCAGATACGCAGTATTTT.

This clonotype was counted many times. J is TRBJ2-5 and V is TRBV6-2 or TRBV6-3; a possible D gene is TRBD2 (5 bases). The CDR3 runs to 13 residues. Germline CDR1 is MNHEY and CDR2 is SVGEGT. Trimming stripped 4 bases from V and 4 bases from J, with 10 bases between. The CDR3 sequence: CASSSGDIETQYF. The DNA of the CDR3 is TGTGCCAGCAGTTCCGGGGATATAGAGACCCAGTACTTC.

This clonotype was picked up many times. The V call is TRBV20-1, the J call TRBJ1-1; 7 bases are a match to TRBD1. The V gene end was trimmed by 6 bases and the J gene end by 1 base; junction bases not matched to a gene: 11. Germline loops: CDR1 DFQATT, CDR2 SNEGSKA (reference sequence). This CDR3 has 15 residues. CDR3 in amino acids: CSAPSDRVRNTEAFF. In DNA, the CDR3 is TGCAGTGCCCCAAGTGACAGGGTGAGGAACACTGAAGCTTTCTTT.

This clonotype was seen many times. This sequence joins TRBV7-9 and TRBJ1-1, with D possibly being TRBD1 (6 bases). The CDR3 loop spans 12 amino acids. Germline CDR1 and CDR2: SEHNR and FQNEAQ (reference sequence). V lost 8 bases, J lost 4 bases, and 11 bases lay in between. The CDR3 DNA reads as TGTGCCAGCCGGGGGGGGCTCACTGAAGCTTTCTTT. Its protein product is CASRGGLTEAFF.

This clonotype showed up many times. The chain couples TRBV4-2 to TRBJ2-5; TRBD1 matches at 7 bases. The CDR3 extends over 15 amino acids. Germline-derived CDR1 and CDR2 are LGHNA and YNFKEQ. Trimming at V came to 2 bases and at J to 5 bases, leaving 8 bases not matched to a gene. CDR3 bases: TGTGCCAGCAGCCAAAACAGGGGATCAGGGGAGACCCAGTACTTC. Its translation: CASSQNRGSGETQYF.

This clonotype was found many times. The chain couples TRBV9 to TRBJ1-5; no firm D call. V gave up 0 bases and J gave up 2 bases, with 6 bases separating them. Germline assignment: CDR1 SGDLS and CDR2 YYNGEE. CDR3 size: 14 residues. CDR3 DNA: TGTGCCAGCAGCGTAGACCACGGCAATCAGCCCCAGCATTTT. Translated: CASSVDHGNQPQHF.

This clonotype has a count of ten or more. The chain combines TRBV28 with TRBJ2-2; 9 bases are shared with TRBD1. Germline CDR1 and CDR2: MDHEN and SYDVKM. There are 16 residues in the CDR3. Trimming removed 2 bases from V and 6 bases from J; junction bases left unmatched: 7. The CDR3 reads CASSLPGQGEAGELFF. The CDR3 coding sequence is TGTGCCAGCAGTTTACCGGGACAGGGAGAGGCCGGGGAGCTGTTTTTT.

This clonotype was detected ten times or more. The rearrangement links TRBV5-5 to TRBJ2-7; D call uncertain. V was cut by 0 bases and J by 3 bases, with 13 bases left in between. Germline values: CDR1 SGHKS, CDR2 YYEKEE (reference sequence). The CDR3 totals 15 residues. CDR3 coding DNA: TGTGCCAGCAGCTTGGTAACACTTGTTCACTACGAGCAGTACTTC. Translated: CASSLVTLVHYEQYF.

This clonotype was counted many times. The chain couples TRBV5-1 to TRBJ2-1; 10 bases are shared with TRBD1. Looked up from germline, CDR1 is SGHRS and CDR2 is YFSETQ. V lost 1 base and J lost 8; bases outside the gene matches: 6. The CDR3 is 15 residues long. The CDR3 protein is CASSLRGQGWDEQFF. CDR3 sequence (DNA): TGCGCCAGCAGCTTGAGGGGACAGGGGTGGGATGAGCAGTTCTTC. Combining the CDR3 with reference TRBV5-1 and TRBJ2-1 gives the whole variable domain KAGVTQTPRYLIKTRGQQVTLSCSPISGHRSVSWYQQTPGQGLQFLFEYFSETQRNKGNFPGRFSGRQFSNSRSEMNVSTLELGDSALYLCASSLRGQGWDEQFFGPGTRLTVL.

This clonotype was counted at least ten times. J is TRBJ1-1 and V is TRBV4-3; 7 bases agree with TRBD1. CDR1 is LGHNA and CDR2 is YSLEER in the germline V gene. This CDR3 has 13 amino acids. Trimming took 3 bases from V and 4 from J; bases not matched to a gene: 2. The CDR3 nucleotides are TGCGCCAGCAGCCATCAGGGGGGCACTGAAGCTTTCTTT. It encodes CASSHQGGTEAFF.

This clonotype was seen repeatedly, ten times or more. V is TRBV20-1 and J is TRBJ2-3, with TRBD2 matching 9 bases. CDR1 and CDR2 from the germline V gene are DFQATT and SNEGSKA (reference sequence). This CDR3 is 17 amino acids long. After removal of 4 bases from V and 8 bases from J, the junction contained 19 bases not matched to a gene. The CDR3 region is CSATRTRGSGGAVTQYF. The CDR3 DNA is TGCAGTGCTACACGAACTCGGGGTAGCGGGGGAGCGGTTACGCAGTATTTT.

There are many counts of this clonotype. The J gene is TRBJ2-7, the V gene TRBV20-1; tentatively, D is TRBD1 or TRBD2 (5 bases each). The V gene lost 1 base and the J gene lost 1 base, with 14 bases spanning the gap. Germline-derived CDR1 and CDR2 are DFQATT and SNEGSKA (reference sequence). The CDR3 length is 15 residues. In nucleotides, the CDR3 is TGCAGTGCTAGAGCTGACGGGACGTCGTCCTACGAGCAGTACTTC. It encodes CSARADGTSSYEQYF.

The table lists this clonotype with many counts. The chain has TRBV6-6 and TRBJ1-6; 7 positions agree with TRBD1. Germline-derived CDR1 and CDR2 are MNHNY and SVGAGI (reference sequence). This CDR3 is built from 15 residues. Trimming cost V 6 bases and J 5 bases; bases outside gene matches: 7. The CDR3 bases are TGTGCCAGCAGACTTTCCGGGACAGATAATTCACCCCTCCACTTT. Translated, it gives CASRLSGTDNSPLHF.

This clonotype was recorded at least ten times. J is TRBJ2-3 and V is TRBV7-3; weak D call: TRBD2 (7 bases). Per the germline V gene, CDR1 is SGHTA and CDR2 is FQGTGA. This CDR3 spans 14 amino acids. V lost 3 bases and J lost 6, with 13 bases in between. The DNA of the CDR3 is TGTGCCAGCAGCTTGGGGGGGCCAAGGGATACGCAGTATTTT. The encoded protein is CASSLGGPRDTQYF.

Many counts were recorded for this clonotype. CDR3 sequence reads: CASSRQASYEQYF. CDR3 coding DNA: TGTGCCAGTAGCAGACAGGCCTCCTACGAGCAGTACTTC. The genes are TRBV19 and TRBJ2-7; perhaps TRBD1 as D (6 bases). Trimming removed 6 bases from V and 0 bases from J, with 9 bases in between. The CDR3 contains 13 residues. The V gene's germline CDR1 is LNHDA and CDR2 SQIVND (reference sequence).

This clonotype appeared many times. The V and J genes are TRBV25-1 and TRBJ2-3; D is perhaps TRBD1 or TRBD2 (5 bases each). Germline V gene sequence: CDR1 MGHDK, CDR2 SYGVNS. The CDR3 has 16 residues. The germline V and J ends were trimmed by 2 bases and 5 bases, with 17 bases remaining between them. This CDR3 is CASSEGTTPLGDTQYF. Here the CDR3 DNA reads TGTGCCAGCAGTGAAGGGACCACGCCCTTAGGAGATACGCAGTATTTT.

This clonotype was observed many times. With a much larger clone just one base away, this may be a read error. The rearrangement links TRBV29-1 to TRBJ2-7, with D unresolved. Germline CDR1 reads SQVTM; CDR2 reads ANQGSEA. CDR3 length equals 12 residues. V lost 1 base, J lost 2 bases, and 6 bases lay in between. The CDR3 loop reads CSVEGKAYEQYF. CDR3 DNA sequence: TGCAGCGTTGAAGGAAAGGCCTACGAGCAGTACTTC.

This clonotype was seen many times. J is TRBJ1-6 and V is TRBV27, with TRBD1 matching 7 bases. Germline V gene lookup returns CDR1 MNHEY and CDR2 SMNVEV (reference sequence). The junction had 6 bases not matched to a gene; V was cut back by 8 bases and J by 8 bases. CDR3 length equals 13 residues. The chain's CDR3 is CASGTASYSPLHF. CDR3 nucleotide sequence: TGTGCCAGCGGGACAGCGTCTTATTCACCCCTCCACTTT.